The rows below give T cell receptor beta chains drawn from one sample of a study of shared clonotypes between healthy human individuals. Method: immunoSEQ multiplex PCR; TCRdb's copy keeps in-frame clones and lacks some. This sample has about 700,000 clones, with about 91% found just once. The sequenced sample consisted of naive CD8+ T cells sorted from blood. These TCRs come from a man younger than 45 in good health. The CDR3 runs from the conserved cysteine through the conserved F or W. The D gene is left open where the match is weak. The size field is filled for only some rows; it gives once, few, many or a size class.

TRBV2,NA,NA,TRBJ2-4,TGTGCCGCCCTAGGGGGGGGGCGCCGGGGCCTATCGGACTTAGCCAAAAACATTCAGTACTTC,CAALGGGRRGLSDLAKNIQYF
TRBV6-1,NA,NA,TRBJ2-3,TGTGCCAGCAGGGACCGGGTGAGATACACAGATACGCAGTATTTT,CASRDRVRYTDTQYF
TRBV9,NA,NA,TRBJ2-7,TGTGCCAGCAGCGTAGGCGGAAAAACCTACGAGCAGTACTTC,CASSVGGKTYEQYF
TRBV15,NA,NA,TRBJ2-7,TGTGCCACTGGGGGGGGCCACGAGCAGTACTTC,CATGGGHEQYF
TRBV11-2,NA,TRBD2,TRBJ2-4,TGTGCCAGCAGCTCGGTAGCGGGAGCCAAAAACATTCAGTACTTC,CASSSVAGAKNIQYF
TRBV7-8,NA,NA,TRBJ2-7,TGTGCCAGCAGCCCTAGGGGTTACGAGCAGTACTTC,CASSPRGYEQYF
TRBV7-9,NA,TRBD1,TRBJ1-2,TGTGCCAGCAGCCACCGGGACAGGGAGGGTTATGGCTACACCTTC,CASSHRDREGYGYTF
TRBV9,NA,TRBD2,TRBJ2-1,TGTGCCAGCAGCGGTGCGGGAGGCTCGGGTAAGGAGCAGTTCTTC,CASSGAGGSGKEQFF
TRBV10-3,once,TRBD2,TRBJ2-7,TGTGCCACCAAGGACTCCGGGACTAGCGGGAGCTACGAGCAGTACTTC,CATKDSGTSGSYEQYF
TRBV11-3,NA,TRBD2,TRBJ2-2,TGTGCCAGCAGCTACGGACTAGCGGGAGTAGACGGGGAGCTGTTTTTT,CASSYGLAGVDGELFF
TRBV9,NA,TRBD2,TRBJ2-1,TGTGCCAGCAGCGGTTCCGGGACTAGCGGGACCTACAATGAGCAGTTCTTC,CASSGSGTSGTYNEQFF
TRBV29-1,NA,TRBD1,TRBJ1-2,TGCAGCGTTGGGGTCAAGGACAGGGTATTGATGGAGGGCTACACCTTC,CSVGVKDRVLMEGYTF
TRBV5-1,NA,TRBD1,TRBJ1-2,TGCGCCAGCAGCATCACATCGGACAGGTCTAACTATGGCTACACCTTC,CASSITSDRSNYGYTF
TRBV5-4,NA,TRBD1,TRBJ1-2,TGTGCCAGCAGCTTCCGGACAGGCCGCGAGGGCTATGGCTACACCTTC,CASSFRTGREGYGYTF
TRBV28,NA,NA,TRBJ2-3,TGTGCCAGCAGTCTTCCTCTGGGCACAGATACGCAGTATTTT,CASSLPLGTDTQYF
TRBV5-4,NA,NA,TRBJ2-7,TGTGCCAGCAGCTTGGCGGGGAACTCCTACGAGCAGTACTTC,CASSLAGNSYEQYF
TRBV11-2,NA,NA,TRBJ2-3,TGTGCCAGCAGCTTAGATGACCCAGGGTGGAGCACAGATACGCAGTATTTT,CASSLDDPGWSTDTQYF
TRBV15,NA,NA,TRBJ2-1,TGTGCCACCAGCAACCCGAAGGGGGAGGGCCTCAATGAGCAGTTCTTC,CATSNPKGEGLNEQFF
TRBV11-2,NA,NA,TRBJ2-2,TGTGCCAGCAGCTTAGGAGCGGATAACACCGGGGAGCTGTTTTTT,CASSLGADNTGELFF
TRBV2,few,NA,TRBJ1-2,TGTGCCACCGTGTGGGACCGTGCCTATGGCTACACCTTC,CATVWDRAYGYTF
TRBV9,NA,NA,TRBJ2-1,TGTGCCAGCAGCGTAGACAGCTTCAATGAGCAGTTCTTC,CASSVDSFNEQFF
TRBV29-1,NA,NA,TRBJ1-2,TGCAGTGCTTATGTGTCGGATGGGGGTGTCTATGGCTACACCTTC,CSAYVSDGGVYGYTF
TRBV25-1,NA,TRBD2,TRBJ2-1,TGTGCCAGCAATCTAGCGGGAGTCTACAATGAGCAGTTCTTC,CASNLAGVYNEQFF
TRBV27,NA,TRBD1,TRBJ2-3,TGTGCCAGCAGTGTGGGACAGACTAGCACAGATACGCAGTATTTT,CASSVGQTSTDTQYF
TRBV7-2,NA,NA,TRBJ2-1,TGTGCCAGCAGCCCCATTTGGGGGGAGCTGAATGAGCAGTTCTTC,CASSPIWGELNEQFF